Presented here are 19 T cell receptor beta chains from one specimen sequenced in a study of blood T cell repertoires in COVID-19. This table comes from immunoSEQ multiplex PCR, and its TCRdb copy is limited to in-frame clones, with some not included. This sample has about 430,000 clones; 88% occur once, and the top ten carry roughly 1.4%. Sequenced input: PBMCs or T cells enriched from blood (not recorded which). These receptors originate from a woman in her late teens or twenties who had been exposed to COVID-19.

The chain has TRBV11-2 and TRBJ1-2, with 8 bases that match TRBD1. Germline V gene sequence: CDR1 SGHAT, CDR2 FQNNGV. Trimming removed 6 bases from V and 5 bases from J; junction bases left unmatched: 8. The CDR3 consists of 14 residues. The chain's CDR3 is CASRQPGQEYGYTF. Here the CDR3 DNA reads TGTGCCAGCAGGCAGCCGGGACAGGAATATGGCTACACCTTC.

V and J are TRBV25-1 and TRBJ2-3, with TRBD1 matching 7 bases. The CDR3 has 13 amino acids. V was clipped by 6 bases and J by 4 bases; unmatched bases: 4. Looked up from germline, CDR1 is MGHDK and CDR2 is SYGVNS. For the CDR3, the DNA is TGTGCCAGCAGCCGGGGACAGTCAGATACGCAGTATTTT. It is translated as CASSRGQSDTQYF.

J is TRBJ2-1 and V is TRBV11-2; D possibly corresponds to TRBD2 (6 bases). From germline, CDR1 is SGHAT and CDR2 FQNNGV. This CDR3 is 14 amino acids long. Trimming removed 7 bases from V and 8 bases from J, with 18 bases in between. CDR3 sequence (DNA): TGTGCCAGCAAACCGGGACTCCTTTCCTATGAGCAGTTCTTC. This translates into CASKPGLLSYEQFF. Full variable domain (rest looked up from reference TRBV11-2 and TRBJ2-1): EAGVAQSPRYKIIEKRQSVAFWCNPISGHATLYWYQQILGQGPKLLIQFQNNGVVDDSQLPKDRFSAERLKGVDSTLKIQPAKLEDSAVYLCASKPGLLSYEQFFGPGTRLTVL.

The chain has TRBV27 and TRBJ2-1; D ambiguous. From germline, CDR1 is MNHEY and CDR2 SMNVEV (reference sequence). This CDR3 is built from 14 residues. Trimming took 4 bases from V and 5 from J, leaving 12 bases between them. CDR3 sequence: CASSYGSTNNEQFF. The CDR3 DNA sequence: TGTGCCAGCAGTTACGGATCTACTAACAATGAGCAGTTCTTC.

The chain combines TRBV21-1 with TRBJ2-5; TRBD2, the table's D call, was not compared with the DNA. TRBV21-1 is assigned pseudogene status. CDR3 length: 13 residues. This CDR3 reads CASRLAGGETQYF. In nucleotides, the CDR3 is TGTGCCAGCAGACTAGCGGGGGGGGAGACCCAGTACTTC.

This chain joins TRBV5-4 and TRBJ2-7; TRBD2 is a possible D gene (6 bases). The ends were cut back, 4 bases at V and 4 bases at J, with 12 bases in the middle. Germline V gene sequence: CDR1 SGHNT, CDR2 YYREEE (reference sequence). The CDR3 is 13 residues long. The CDR3, as DNA: TGTGCCAGCAGCGCTACCGGGGGTTACGAGCAGTACTTC. Translated: CASSATGGYEQYF. Drawing the rest from reference TRBV5-4 and TRBJ2-7, the complete variable domain is ETGVTQSPTHLIKTRGQQVTLRCSSQSGHNTVSWYQQALGQGPQFIFQYYREEENGRGNFPPRFSGLQFPNYSSELNVNALELDDSALYLCASSATGGYEQYFGPGTRLTVT.

The chain carries TRBV3-1 (or the pseudogene TRBV3-2) and TRBJ2-4; 10 bases align to TRBD2. Germline CDR1 is LGHDT and CDR2 is YNNKEL (reference sequence). This CDR3 is 17 amino acids long. V lost 2 bases and J lost 0; bases outside the gene matches: 4. CDR3 in amino acids: CASSQSGRALAKNIQYF. Written as DNA, the CDR3 is TGTGCCAGCAGCCAAAGCGGGAGGGCCCTAGCCAAAAACATTCAGTACTTC.

V gene TRBV28 combines with J gene TRBJ1-6, with D unclear. V was clipped by 1 base and J by 1 base, with 8 bases between them. The germline V gene encodes CDR1 MDHEN and CDR2 SYDVKM. The CDR3 contains 16 residues. The CDR3 is CASSLLAGSYNSPLHF. Written as DNA, the CDR3 is TGTGCCAGCAGTTTATTGGCAGGTTCCTATAATTCACCCCTCCACTTT.

The chain recombines TRBV6-2 or TRBV6-3 with TRBJ1-1, with TRBD1 as a possible D gene (6 bases). Germline V lookup: CDR1 MNHEY, CDR2 SVGEGT. This CDR3 comprises 18 residues. The germline V and J ends were trimmed by 5 bases and 3 bases, with 25 bases remaining between them. The CDR3, as DNA: TGTGCCAGCAGTACACGCCTCGGGGGGGCGGCTCTATACACTGAAGCTTTCTTT. Its protein is CASSTRLGGAALYTEAFF.

The chain employs TRBV20-1 and TRBJ2-1, with 9 positions matching TRBD2. With V trimmed by 3 bases and J by 9 bases, 12 bases remained unmatched. This CDR3 is built from 15 residues. Germline CDR1 is DFQATT and CDR2 is SNEGSKA (reference sequence). The CDR3 loop reads CSASWGGRAVGEQFF. CDR3 DNA sequence: TGCAGTGCTAGTTGGGGCGGGAGGGCCGTTGGTGAGCAGTTCTTC.

This clone was counted a few times. DNA for the CDR3: TGTGCCAGCAGTGAAAAAAGGGGGATCTATGGCTACACCTTC. It specifies CASSEKRGIYGYTF. The chain is built from TRBV2 and TRBJ1-2, with D perhaps matching TRBD1 (6 bases). Trimming left V 2 bases short and J 4 bases short, with 11 bases between. CDR1 is SNHLY, CDR2 FYNNEI, per germline. CDR3 length: 14 amino acids.

V usage is TRBV19 and J usage is TRBJ1-5; D ambiguous. The CDR3 runs 14 residues. The germline V gene has CDR1 LNHDA and CDR2 SQIVND (reference sequence). V was clipped by 4 bases and J by 5 bases, with 12 bases between them. This CDR3 is CASSTGRRDQPQHF. Here the CDR3 DNA reads TGTGCCAGTAGTACCGGACGGAGGGATCAGCCCCAGCATTTT.

The rearrangement uses TRBV12-3 or TRBV12-4 and TRBJ1-5, with D possibly being TRBD1 (6 bases). The CDR3 runs 13 residues. V dropped 10 bases and J dropped 0 bases, with 10 bases sitting between them. Here the CDR3 DNA reads TGTGCCAACTCACAGGGTAGCAATCAGCCCCAGCATTTT. Protein: CANSQGSNQPQHF.

This clone is a singleton in its sample. The CDR3 sequence: CASSLVDRGNEKLFF. CDR3 bases: TGTGCCAGCAGCCTGGTGGACAGGGGGAATGAAAAACTGTTTTTT. The gene calls are TRBV3-1 (or the pseudogene TRBV3-2) and TRBJ1-4, with 10 bases lining up with TRBD1. The CDR3 consists of 15 residues. CDR1 and CDR2 (germline): LGHDT, YNNKEL (reference sequence). Trimming removed 4 bases from V and 5 bases from J; junction bases left unmatched: 4.

V and J are TRBV19 and TRBJ1-2, with 9 nucleotides matching TRBD1. The germline V gene encodes CDR1 LNHDA and CDR2 SQIVND (reference sequence). The CDR3 runs 17 residues. J was trimmed by 4 bases and V by 4 bases; bases with no gene match: 13. The CDR3 sequence is CASSTNPLRDRAYGYTF. In DNA, the CDR3 is TGTGCCAGTAGTACCAACCCCCTTCGGGACAGGGCCTATGGCTACACCTTC. Looking up the rest from reference TRBV19 and TRBJ1-2 gives the full variable domain: DGGITQSPKYLFRKEGQNVTLSCEQNLNHDAMYWYRQDPGQGLRLIYYSQIVNDFQKGDIAEGYSVSREKKESFPLTVTSAQKNPTAFYLCASSTNPLRDRAYGYTFGSGTRLTVV.

The chain is built from TRBV9 and TRBJ1-1; D not resolved. V shed 0 bases and J shed 0 bases, with 6 bases lying between them. CDR1 and CDR2 (germline): SGDLS, YYNGEE. This CDR3 is built from 14 residues. The CDR3: CASSVGSVNTEAFF. In DNA, the CDR3 is TGTGCCAGCAGCGTAGGCAGCGTGAACACTGAAGCTTTCTTT.

V and J are TRBV7-9 and TRBJ1-2; unclear D gene. Germline loops: CDR1 SEHNR, CDR2 FQNEAQ (reference sequence). The length of the CDR3 is 13 residues. The V gene lost 0 bases and the J gene lost 10 bases, with 12 bases spanning the gap. CDR3 protein: CASSLAVITYYTF. In nucleotides, the CDR3 is TGTGCCAGCAGCTTAGCGGTGATCACCTACTACACCTTC.

The chain links TRBV5-1 to TRBJ1-1, with D possibly TRBD1 on 5 matching bases. The CDR3 length is 12 residues. Germline CDR1 reads SGHRS; CDR2 reads YFSETQ. V dropped 0 bases and J dropped 11 bases, with 11 bases sitting between them. This chain's CDR3 is CASSLAGIMAFF. CDR3 coding DNA: TGCGCCAGCAGCTTGGCAGGGATAATGGCTTTCTTT.

The chain carries TRBV6-5 and TRBJ2-7; possible D gene TRBD1, 5 bases. CDR1 and CDR2 from the germline V gene are MNHEY and SVGAGI. The CDR3 extends over 14 amino acids. The germline V and J ends were trimmed by 7 bases and 2 bases, with 15 bases remaining between them. DNA of the CDR3: TGTGCCAGCAAAATTACAGGAACAACCTACGAGCAGTACTTC. Its protein is CASKITGTTYEQYF.